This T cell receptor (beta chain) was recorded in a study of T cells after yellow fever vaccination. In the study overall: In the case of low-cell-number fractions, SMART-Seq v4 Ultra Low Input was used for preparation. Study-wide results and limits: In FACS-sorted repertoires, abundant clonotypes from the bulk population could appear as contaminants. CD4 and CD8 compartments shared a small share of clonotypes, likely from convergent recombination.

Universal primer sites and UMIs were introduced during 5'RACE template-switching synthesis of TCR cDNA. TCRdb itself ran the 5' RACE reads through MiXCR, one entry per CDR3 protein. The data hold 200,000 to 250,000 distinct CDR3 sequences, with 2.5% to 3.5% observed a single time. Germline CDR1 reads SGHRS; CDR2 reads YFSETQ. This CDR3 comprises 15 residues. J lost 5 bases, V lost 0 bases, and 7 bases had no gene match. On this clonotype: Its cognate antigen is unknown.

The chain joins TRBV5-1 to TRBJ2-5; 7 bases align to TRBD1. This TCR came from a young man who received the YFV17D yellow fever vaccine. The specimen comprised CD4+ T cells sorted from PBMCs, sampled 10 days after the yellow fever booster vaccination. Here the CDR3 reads CASSLEVGGGETQYF. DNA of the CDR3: TGCGCCAGCAGCTTGGAAGTAGGGGGCGGTGAGACCCAGTACTTC.